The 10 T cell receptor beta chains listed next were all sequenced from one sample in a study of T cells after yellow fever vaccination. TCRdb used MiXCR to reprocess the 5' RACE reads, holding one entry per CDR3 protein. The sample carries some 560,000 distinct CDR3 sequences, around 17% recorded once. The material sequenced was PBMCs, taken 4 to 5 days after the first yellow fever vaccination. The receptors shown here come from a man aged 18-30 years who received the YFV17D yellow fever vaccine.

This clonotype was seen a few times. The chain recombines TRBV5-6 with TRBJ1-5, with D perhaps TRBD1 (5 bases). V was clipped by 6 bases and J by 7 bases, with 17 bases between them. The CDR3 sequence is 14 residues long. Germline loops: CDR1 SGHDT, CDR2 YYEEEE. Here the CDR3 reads CASTHGAGGQPQHF. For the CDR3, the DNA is TGTGCCAGCACCCACGGGGCGGGTGGACAGCCCCAGCATTTT. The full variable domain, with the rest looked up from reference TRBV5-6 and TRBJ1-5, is DAGVTQSPTHLIKTRGQQVTLRCSPKSGHDTVSWYQQALGQGPQFIFQYYEEEERQRGNFPDRFSGHQFPNYSSELNVNALLLGDSALYLCASTHGAGGQPQHFGDGTRLSIL.

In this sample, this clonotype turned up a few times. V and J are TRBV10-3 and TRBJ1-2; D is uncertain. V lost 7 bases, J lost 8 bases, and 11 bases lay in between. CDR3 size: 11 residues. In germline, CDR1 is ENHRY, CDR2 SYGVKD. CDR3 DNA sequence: TGTGCCATCACCGACATTGAGGGCTACACCTTC. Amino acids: CAITDIEGYTF.

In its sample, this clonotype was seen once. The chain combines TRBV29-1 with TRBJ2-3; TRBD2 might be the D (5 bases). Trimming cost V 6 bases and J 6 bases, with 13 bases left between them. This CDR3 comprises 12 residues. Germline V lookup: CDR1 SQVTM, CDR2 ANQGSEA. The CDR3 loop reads CSVTTRGDTQYF. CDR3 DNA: TGCAGCGTGACCACTAGAGGGGATACGCAGTATTTT.

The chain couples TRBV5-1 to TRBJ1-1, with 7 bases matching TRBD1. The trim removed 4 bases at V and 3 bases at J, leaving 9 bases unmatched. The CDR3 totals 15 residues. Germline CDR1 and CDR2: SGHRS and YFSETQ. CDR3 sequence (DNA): TGCGCCAGCAGCACCCAGACAGGGACCCACACTGAAGCTTTCTTT. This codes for CASSTQTGTHTEAFF.

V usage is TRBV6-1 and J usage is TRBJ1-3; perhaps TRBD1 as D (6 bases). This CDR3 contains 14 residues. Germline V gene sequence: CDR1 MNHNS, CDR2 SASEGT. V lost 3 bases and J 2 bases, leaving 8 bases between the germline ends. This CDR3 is CASSEWTAGNTIYF. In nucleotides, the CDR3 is TGTGCCAGCAGTGAGTGGACAGCTGGAAACACCATATATTTT.

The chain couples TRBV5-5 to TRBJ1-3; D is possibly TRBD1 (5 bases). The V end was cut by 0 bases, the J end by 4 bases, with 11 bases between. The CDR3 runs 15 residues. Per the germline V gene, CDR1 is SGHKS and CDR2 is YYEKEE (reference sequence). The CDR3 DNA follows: TGTGCCAGCAGCTTGGGACAGCTGCCGGGAAACACCATATATTTT. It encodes CASSLGQLPGNTIYF.

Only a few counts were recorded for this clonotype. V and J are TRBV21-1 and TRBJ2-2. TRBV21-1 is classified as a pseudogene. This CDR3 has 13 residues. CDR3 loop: CASSKAGGGELFF. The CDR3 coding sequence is TGTGCCAGCAGCAAAGCTGGTGGCGGGGAGCTGTTTTTT.

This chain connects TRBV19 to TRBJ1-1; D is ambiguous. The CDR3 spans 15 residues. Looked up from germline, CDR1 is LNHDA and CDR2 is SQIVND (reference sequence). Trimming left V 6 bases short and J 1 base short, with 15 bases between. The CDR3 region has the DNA TGTGCCAGTAGGTACCTTCGACTGGGGAACACTGAAGCTTTCTTT. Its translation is CASRYLRLGNTEAFF.

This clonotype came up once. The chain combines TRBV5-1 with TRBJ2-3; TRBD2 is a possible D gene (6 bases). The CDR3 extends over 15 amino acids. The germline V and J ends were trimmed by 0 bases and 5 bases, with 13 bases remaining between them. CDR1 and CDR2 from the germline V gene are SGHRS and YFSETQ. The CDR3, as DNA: TGCGCCAGCAGCTTGGCACTAGCCGACGTAGATACGCAGTATTTT. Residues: CASSLALADVDTQYF.

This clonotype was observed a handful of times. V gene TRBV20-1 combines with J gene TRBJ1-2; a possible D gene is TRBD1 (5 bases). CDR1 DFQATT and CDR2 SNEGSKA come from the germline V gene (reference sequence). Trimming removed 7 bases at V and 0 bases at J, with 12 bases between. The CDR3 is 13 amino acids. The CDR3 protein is CSGGGGANYGYTF. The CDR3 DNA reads TGCAGTGGTGGGGGGGGGGCTAACTATGGCTACACCTTC.